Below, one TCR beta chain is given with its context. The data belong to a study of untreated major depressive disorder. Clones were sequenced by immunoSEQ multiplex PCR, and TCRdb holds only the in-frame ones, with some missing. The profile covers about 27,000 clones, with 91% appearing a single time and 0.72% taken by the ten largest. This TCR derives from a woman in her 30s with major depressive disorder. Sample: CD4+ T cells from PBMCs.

The CDR3 DNA sequence: TGTGCCAGCAGCTTGGGACTAGCGGGACGTGACGGGGAGCTGTTTTTT. Translation: CASSLGLAGRDGELFF. The V and J genes are TRBV5-4 and TRBJ2-2, with 11 bases identical to TRBD2. V gave up 0 bases and J gave up 7 bases; unmatched junction bases: 5. Germline lookup yields CDR1 SGHNT and CDR2 YYREEE (reference sequence). The CDR3 is 16 amino acids.